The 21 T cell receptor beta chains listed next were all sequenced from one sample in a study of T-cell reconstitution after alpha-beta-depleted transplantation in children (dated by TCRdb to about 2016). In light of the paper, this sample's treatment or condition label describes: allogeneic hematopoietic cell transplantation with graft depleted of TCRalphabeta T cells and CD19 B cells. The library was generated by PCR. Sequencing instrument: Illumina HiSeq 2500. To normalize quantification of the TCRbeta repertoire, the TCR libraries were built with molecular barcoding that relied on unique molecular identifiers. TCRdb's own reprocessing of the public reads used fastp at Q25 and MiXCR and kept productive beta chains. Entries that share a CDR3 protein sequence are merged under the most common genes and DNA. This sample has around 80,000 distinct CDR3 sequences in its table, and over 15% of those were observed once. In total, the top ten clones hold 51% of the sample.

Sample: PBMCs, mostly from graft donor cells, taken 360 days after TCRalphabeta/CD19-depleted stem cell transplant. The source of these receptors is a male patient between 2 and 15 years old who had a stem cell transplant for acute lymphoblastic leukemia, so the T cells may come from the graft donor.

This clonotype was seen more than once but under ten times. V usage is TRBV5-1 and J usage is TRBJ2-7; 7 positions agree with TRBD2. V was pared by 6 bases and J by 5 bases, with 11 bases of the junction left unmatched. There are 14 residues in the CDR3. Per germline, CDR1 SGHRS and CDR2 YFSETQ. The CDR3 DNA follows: TGCGCCAGCAAATTGGTAGCGGGTCGGGACGAGCAGTACTTC. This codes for CASKLVAGRDEQYF.

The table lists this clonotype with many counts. Here the CDR3 DNA reads TGCGCCAGCAGAGCGCCCGGGACAGGGGGGACCGGGGAGCTGTTTTTT. This encodes CASRAPGTGGTGELFF. The V and J genes are TRBV4-1 and TRBJ2-2, with TRBD1 identical over 11 bases. Germline loops: CDR1 MGHRA, CDR2 YSYEKL. Trimming at V came to 6 bases and at J to 5 bases, leaving 8 bases not matched to a gene. The CDR3 length is 16 residues.

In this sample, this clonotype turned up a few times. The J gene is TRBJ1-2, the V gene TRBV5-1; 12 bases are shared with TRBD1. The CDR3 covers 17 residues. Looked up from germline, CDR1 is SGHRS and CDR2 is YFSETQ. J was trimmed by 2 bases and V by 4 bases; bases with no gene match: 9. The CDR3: CASSLIPGQGANYGYTF. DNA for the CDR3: TGCGCCAGCAGCCTTATACCGGGACAGGGGGCCAACTATGGCTACACCTTC.

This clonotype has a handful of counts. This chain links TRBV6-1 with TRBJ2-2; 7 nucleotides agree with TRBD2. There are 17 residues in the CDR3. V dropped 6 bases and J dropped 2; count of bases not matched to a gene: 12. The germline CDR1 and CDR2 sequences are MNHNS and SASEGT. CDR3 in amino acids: CASRVPGAGFNTGELFF. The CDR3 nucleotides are TGTGCCAGCAGAGTACCTGGAGCGGGATTTAACACCGGGGAGCTGTTTTTT.

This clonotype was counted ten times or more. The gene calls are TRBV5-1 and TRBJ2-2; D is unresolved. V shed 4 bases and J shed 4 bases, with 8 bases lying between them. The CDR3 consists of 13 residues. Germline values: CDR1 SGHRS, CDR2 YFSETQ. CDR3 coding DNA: TGCGCCAGCAGCCTACGGTTCACCGGGGAGCTGTTTTTT. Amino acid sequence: CASSLRFTGELFF.

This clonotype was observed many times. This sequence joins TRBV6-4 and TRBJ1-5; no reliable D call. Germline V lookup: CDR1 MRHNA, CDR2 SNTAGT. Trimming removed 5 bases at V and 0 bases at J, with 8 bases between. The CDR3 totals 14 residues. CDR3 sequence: CASSLGYSNQPQHF. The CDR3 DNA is TGTGCCAGCAGTTTGGGTTATAGCAATCAGCCCCAGCATTTT.

In DNA form, the CDR3 reads TGTGCCAGCAGCACTGGGGGCGAGACCCAGTACTTC. Translation gives CASSTGGETQYF. V usage is TRBV7-9 and J usage is TRBJ2-5, with a tentative D call TRBD1 (6 bases). Germline values: CDR1 SEHNR, CDR2 FQNEAQ (reference sequence). The CDR3 is 12 residues long. The ends were cut back, 5 bases at V and 5 bases at J, with 9 bases in the middle.

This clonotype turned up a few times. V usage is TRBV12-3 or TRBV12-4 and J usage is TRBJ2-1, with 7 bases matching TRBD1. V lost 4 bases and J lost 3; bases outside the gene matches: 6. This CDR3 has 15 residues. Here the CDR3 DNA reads TGTGCCAGCAGTTCACCGGGACAGAGCTACAATGAGCAGTTCTTC. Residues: CASSSPGQSYNEQFF.

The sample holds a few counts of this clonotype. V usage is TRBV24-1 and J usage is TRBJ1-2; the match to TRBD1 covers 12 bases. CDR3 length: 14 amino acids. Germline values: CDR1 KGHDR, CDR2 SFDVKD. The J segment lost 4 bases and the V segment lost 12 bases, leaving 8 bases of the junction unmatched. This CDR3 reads CAVGGTGGGYGYTF. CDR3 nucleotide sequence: TGTGCCGTGGGAGGGACAGGGGGCGGCTATGGCTACACCTTC.

The CDR3 reads CASSPQGRNNQPQHF. CDR3 nucleotides: TGTGCCAGCTCACCACAGGGACGGAACAATCAGCCCCAGCATTTT. V and J are TRBV18 and TRBJ1-5; tentative D call: TRBD1 (5 bases). Deletions cut 1 base from V and 3 bases from J, with 10 bases between. Looked up from germline, CDR1 is KGHSH and CDR2 is LQKENI. This CDR3 spans 15 amino acids.

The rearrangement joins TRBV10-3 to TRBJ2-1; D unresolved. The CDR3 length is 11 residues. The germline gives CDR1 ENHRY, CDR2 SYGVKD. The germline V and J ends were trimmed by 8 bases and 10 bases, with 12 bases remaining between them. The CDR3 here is CAIALYEEQFF. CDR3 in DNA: TGTGCCATCGCCCTTTATGAGGAGCAGTTCTTC.

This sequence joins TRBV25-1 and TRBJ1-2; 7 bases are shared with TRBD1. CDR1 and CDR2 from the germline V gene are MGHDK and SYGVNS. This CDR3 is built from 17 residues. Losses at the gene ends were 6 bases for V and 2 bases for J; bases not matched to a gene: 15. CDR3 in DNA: TGTGCCAGCAGGGGACCGAGACAGGGATCCCTCAACTATGGCTACACCTTC. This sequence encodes CASRGPRQGSLNYGYTF.

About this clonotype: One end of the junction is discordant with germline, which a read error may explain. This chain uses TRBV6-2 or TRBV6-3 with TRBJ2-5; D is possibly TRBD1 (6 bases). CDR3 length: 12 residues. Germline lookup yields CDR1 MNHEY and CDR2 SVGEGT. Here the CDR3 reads CASSYSGDKGDF. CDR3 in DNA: TGTGCCAGCAGTTACTCCGGGGACAAGGGAGACTTC.

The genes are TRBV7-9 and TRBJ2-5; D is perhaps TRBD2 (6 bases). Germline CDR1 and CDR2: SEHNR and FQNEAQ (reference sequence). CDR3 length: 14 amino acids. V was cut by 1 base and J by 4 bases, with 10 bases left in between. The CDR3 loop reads CASSLGRGLETQYF. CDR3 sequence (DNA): TGTGCCAGCAGCTTAGGTCGGGGACTAGAGACCCAGTACTTC.

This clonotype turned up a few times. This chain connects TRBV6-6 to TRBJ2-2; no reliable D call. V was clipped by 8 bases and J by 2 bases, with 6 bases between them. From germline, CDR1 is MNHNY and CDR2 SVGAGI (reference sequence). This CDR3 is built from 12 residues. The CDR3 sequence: CASDPNTGELFF. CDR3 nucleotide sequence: TGTGCCAGCGACCCAAACACCGGGGAGCTGTTTTTT.

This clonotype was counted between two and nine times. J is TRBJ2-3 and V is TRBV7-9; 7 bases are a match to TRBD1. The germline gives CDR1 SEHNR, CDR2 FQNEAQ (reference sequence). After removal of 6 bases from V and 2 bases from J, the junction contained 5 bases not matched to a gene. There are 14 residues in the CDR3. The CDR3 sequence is CASSRTGYTDTQYF. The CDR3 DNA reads TGTGCCAGCAGTAGGACAGGATACACAGATACGCAGTATTTT.

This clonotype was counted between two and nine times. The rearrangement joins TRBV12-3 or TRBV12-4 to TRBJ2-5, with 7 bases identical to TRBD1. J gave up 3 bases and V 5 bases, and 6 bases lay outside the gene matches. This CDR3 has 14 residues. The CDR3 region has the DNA TGTGCCAGCAGTCCTACAGACAGGGAAGAGACCCAGTACTTC. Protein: CASSPTDREETQYF.

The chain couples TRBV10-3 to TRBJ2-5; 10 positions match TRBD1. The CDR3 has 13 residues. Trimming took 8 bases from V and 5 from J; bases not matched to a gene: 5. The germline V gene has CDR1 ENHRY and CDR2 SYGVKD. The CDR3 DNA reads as TGTGCCATCGGACAGGGGGAGTTTGAGACCCAGTACTTC. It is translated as CAIGQGEFETQYF.

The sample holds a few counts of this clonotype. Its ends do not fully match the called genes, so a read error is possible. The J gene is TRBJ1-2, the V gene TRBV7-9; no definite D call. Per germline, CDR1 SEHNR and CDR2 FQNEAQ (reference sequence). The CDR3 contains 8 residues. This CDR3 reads CASSQEIF. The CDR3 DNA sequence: TGTGCCAGCAGCCAGGAAATCTTC.

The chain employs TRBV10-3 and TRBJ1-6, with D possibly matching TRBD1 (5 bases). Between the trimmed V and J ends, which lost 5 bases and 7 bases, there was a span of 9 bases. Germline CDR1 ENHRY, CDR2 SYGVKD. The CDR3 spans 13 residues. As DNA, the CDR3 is TGTGCCATCAGTCGGGACGGAAATTCACCCCTCCACTTT. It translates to CAISRDGNSPLHF.

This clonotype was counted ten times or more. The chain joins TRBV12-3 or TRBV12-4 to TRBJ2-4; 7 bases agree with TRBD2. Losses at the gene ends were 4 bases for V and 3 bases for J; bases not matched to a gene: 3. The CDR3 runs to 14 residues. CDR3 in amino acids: CASSYSGVKNIQYF. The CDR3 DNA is TGTGCCAGCAGTTACAGCGGGGTCAAAAACATTCAGTACTTC.